The 8 T cell receptor beta chains presented below share a single source sample, sequenced in a study of blood T cell repertoires in COVID-19. Sequencing was performed with immunoSEQ multiplex PCR; in TCRdb, only in-frame clones are kept and a portion is missing. Of 140,000 to 150,000 clones listed, over 70% were seen once; the top ten hold 1.7%. The sample taken for sequencing was peripheral blood. The receptors come from a woman aged 50 to 65 with acute or convalescent COVID-19.

The chain joins TRBV24-1 to TRBJ1-5, with 11 positions matching TRBD1. Trimming cost V 2 bases and J 7 bases; bases outside gene matches: 0. CDR3 size: 14 residues. Germline CDR1 KGHDR, CDR2 SFDVKD. The CDR3 is CATSDWTGGQPQHF. CDR3 DNA sequence: TGTGCCACCAGTGATTGGACAGGGGGCCAGCCCCAGCATTTT.

V is TRBV27 and J is TRBJ1-5; TRBD1 is a possible D gene (6 bases). Trimming took 3 bases from V and 5 from J, leaving 11 bases between them. Germline CDR1 and CDR2: MNHEY and SMNVEV (reference sequence). The CDR3 is made up of 14 amino acids. In nucleotides, the CDR3 is TGTGCCAGCAGTTTGGCAGGGGCCTATCAGCCCCAGCATTTT. Residues: CASSLAGAYQPQHF.

V gene TRBV9 combines with J gene TRBJ1-1; D is possibly TRBD1 (5 bases). Germline CDR1 reads SGDLS; CDR2 reads YYNGEE. The CDR3 runs to 14 residues. V was clipped by 4 bases and J by 1 base, with 11 bases between them. CDR3 nucleotide sequence: TGTGCCAGCAGCCCCCGGGGGACGAACACTGAAGCTTTCTTT. This sequence encodes CASSPRGTNTEAFF. Complete variable domain (other parts from reference TRBV9 and TRBJ1-1): DSGVTQTPKHLITATGQRVTLRCSPRSGDLSVYWYQQSLDQGLQFLIQYYNGEERAKGNILERFSAQQFPDLHSELNLSSLELGDSALYFCASSPRGTNTEAFFGQGTRLTVV.

The chain carries TRBV19 and TRBJ2-1; 8 bases match TRBD1. Trimming at V came to 9 bases and at J to 7 bases, leaving 5 bases not matched to a gene. CDR1 is LNHDA, CDR2 SQIVND, per germline (reference sequence). The CDR3 has 12 amino acids. The CDR3 coding sequence is TGTGCCAGCTGTCAGGGGGCGAATGAGCAGTTCTTC. It specifies CASCQGANEQFF.

The gene calls are TRBV9 and TRBJ2-5; 9 bases are shared with TRBD2. With V trimmed by 3 bases and J by 0 bases, 9 bases remained unmatched. There are 17 residues in the CDR3. CDR1 is SGDLS and CDR2 is YYNGEE in the germline V gene. DNA of the CDR3: TGTGCCAGCAGCGCGAGGCTCGGCGGGAGGGACCAAGAGACCCAGTACTTC. Encoded protein: CASSARLGGRDQETQYF.

The chain links TRBV25-1 to TRBJ1-2; TRBD1 matches 8 bases. V lost 3 bases and J lost 8; bases outside the gene matches: 8. This CDR3 has 14 residues. CDR1 is MGHDK, CDR2 SYGVNS, per germline. The CDR3 protein is CASSEWDRLRGYTF. CDR3 DNA: TGTGCCAGCAGTGAGTGGGACAGGCTGAGGGGCTACACCTTC.

The chain has TRBV19 and TRBJ1-5; 10 positions match TRBD1. From germline, CDR1 is LNHDA and CDR2 SQIVND (reference sequence). The CDR3 contains 15 residues. The V segment lost 5 bases and the J segment 3 bases; nucleotides outside the gene matches: 4. Here the CDR3 reads CASSLGQGYNQPQHF. For the CDR3, the DNA is TGTGCCAGTAGTTTGGGACAGGGGTACAATCAGCCCCAGCATTTT.

The rearrangement uses TRBV5-1 and TRBJ1-2, with D possibly TRBD1 on 6 matching bases. Trimming shortened V by 1 base and J by 5 bases, and 12 bases separated the two germline ends. CDR1 SGHRS and CDR2 YFSETQ come from the germline V gene. The CDR3 sequence is 14 residues long. The CDR3 DNA reads TGCGCCAGCAGCTTGACGTTAACAGGGTATGGCTACACCTTC. Its protein product is CASSLTLTGYGYTF.